The rows below give T cell receptor beta chains drawn from one sample of a study of OX40 agonist ivuxolimab in advanced cancers. Clones were read by immunoSEQ multiplex PCR, and TCRdb kept only the in-frame ones, dropping some. The sample holds more than 75,000 clones, more than 75% seen once. The input for sequencing was CD4+ or CD8+ T cells sorted from blood, taken in a trial of the OX40 agonist ivuxolimab. The receptors were gathered from an adult with an advanced solid tumor such as melanoma, head and neck, liver or kidney cancer. CDR3s include the opening cysteine and the closing phenylalanine or tryptophan. D genes are given only for firm matches. A clone size is listed for some rows: how often the clone was seen (once, few, many), or a class if it is expanded.

J gene: TRBJ1-4
D gene: .
V gene: TRBV19
clone size: .
CDR3 protein: CASSISAAGSANEKLFF
CDR3 DNA: TGTGCCAGTAGTATAAGTGCGGCAGGGTCTGCTAATGAAAAACTGTTTTTT

J gene: TRBJ1-1
D gene: .
V gene: TRBV7-2
clone size: once
CDR3 protein: CASSQGGANTEAFF
CDR3 DNA: TGTGCCAGCAGCCAGGGCGGCGCGAACACTGAAGCTTTCTTT

J gene: TRBJ2-3
D gene: TRBD2
V gene: TRBV30
clone size: .
CDR3 protein: CAWSVVLAVPDTQYF
CDR3 DNA: TGTGCCTGGAGTGTGGTCCTAGCGGTCCCAGATACGCAGTATTTT

J gene: TRBJ2-7
D gene: TRBD1
V gene: TRBV5-1
clone size: .
CDR3 protein: CASSLSGQGISEQYF
CDR3 DNA: TGCGCCAGCAGCCTATCGGGACAGGGGATAAGCGAGCAGTACTTC

J gene: TRBJ2-7
D gene: .
V gene: TRBV6-6
clone size: .
CDR3 protein: CASSRTGTTYEQYF
CDR3 DNA: TGTGCCAGCAGCCGAACAGGGACTACCTACGAGCAGTACTTC

J gene: TRBJ2-1
D gene: .
V gene: TRBV6-4
clone size: .
CDR3 protein: CASAPTTRNYNEQFF
CDR3 DNA: TGTGCCAGTGCCCCCACGACTAGGAACTACAATGAGCAGTTCTTC

J gene: TRBJ1-1
D gene: .
V gene: TRBV5-8
clone size: few
CDR3 protein: CASRVSGAAFF
CDR3 DNA: TGTGCCAGCAGAGTCAGCGGCGCAGCTTTCTTT

J gene: TRBJ2-5
D gene: .
V gene: TRBV29-1
clone size: .
CDR3 protein: CSAKGDAYQETQYF
CDR3 DNA: TGCAGCGCCAAGGGCGATGCGTACCAAGAGACCCAGTACTTC

J gene: TRBJ1-1
D gene: TRBD1
V gene: TRBV4-3
clone size: .
CDR3 protein: CASSQSQGTEAFF
CDR3 DNA: TGCGCCAGCAGCCAATCACAGGGGACTGAAGCTTTCTTT

J gene: TRBJ1-2
D gene: .
V gene: TRBV4-2
clone size: .
CDR3 protein: CASRGHQRVYGYTF
CDR3 DNA: TGTGCCAGCAGGGGACACCAGAGGGTCTATGGCTACACCTTC

J gene: TRBJ1-2
D gene: .
V gene: TRBV28
clone size: .
CDR3 protein: CASSRIASRTF
CDR3 DNA: TGTGCCAGCAGTAGGATCGCGTCTCGGACCTTC

J gene: TRBJ2-2
D gene: .
V gene: TRBV4-2
clone size: once
CDR3 protein: CASSQAAARDTGELFF
CDR3 DNA: TGTGCCAGCAGCCAAGCGGCCGCCAGGGACACCGGGGAGCTGTTTTTT

J gene: TRBJ2-1
D gene: TRBD1
V gene: TRBV9
clone size: .
CDR3 protein: CASSRTGGYNEQFF
CDR3 DNA: TGTGCCAGCAGCCGGACAGGGGGGTACAATGAGCAGTTCTTC

J gene: TRBJ2-2
D gene: .
V gene: TRBV5-6
clone size: .
CDR3 protein: CASSSTQRTGELFF
CDR3 DNA: TGTGCCAGCAGCTCGACGCAGAGGACCGGGGAGCTGTTTTTT

J gene: TRBJ2-7
D gene: TRBD2
V gene: TRBV7-9
clone size: .
CDR3 protein: CASSISSGSSEQYF
CDR3 DNA: TGTGCCAGCAGCATCTCTAGCGGGAGTTCCGAGCAGTACTTC

J gene: TRBJ1-5
D gene: .
V gene: TRBV7-2
clone size: .
CDR3 protein: CASSLRIGENQPQHF
CDR3 DNA: TGTGCCAGCAGCTTAAGGATCGGAGAAAATCAGCCCCAGCATTTT

J gene: TRBJ1-1
D gene: .
V gene: TRBV5-1
clone size: .
CDR3 protein: CASSLAPGALGTEAFF
CDR3 DNA: TGCGCCAGCAGCTTGGCCCCCGGGGCGTTGGGCACTGAAGCTTTCTTT

J gene: TRBJ1-1
D gene: .
V gene: TRBV16
clone size: .
CDR3 protein: CASSQGRVNTEAFF
CDR3 DNA: TGTGCCAGCAGCCAAGGCCGGGTGAACACTGAAGCTTTCTTT

J gene: TRBJ1-4
D gene: .
V gene: TRBV6-5
clone size: .
CDR3 protein: CASSYTRDKNEKLFF
CDR3 DNA: TGTGCCAGCAGTTACACCCGGGACAAGAATGAAAAACTGTTTTTT

J gene: TRBJ1-2
D gene: TRBD1
V gene: TRBV7-3
clone size: .
CDR3 protein: CASSPGQGTGYTF
CDR3 DNA: TGTGCCAGCAGCCCAGGACAGGGCACTGGCTACACCTTC

J gene: TRBJ2-1
D gene: TRBD2
V gene: TRBV6-5
clone size: .
CDR3 protein: CASSHGGAGNEQFF
CDR3 DNA: TGTGCCAGCAGTCACGGGGGGGCCGGCAATGAGCAGTTCTTC

J gene: TRBJ2-1
D gene: TRBD1
V gene: TRBV7-2
clone size: .
CDR3 protein: CASSLAGQGIFHEQFF
CDR3 DNA: TGTGCCAGCAGCTTAGCGGGACAGGGGATCTTCCATGAGCAGTTCTTC

J gene: TRBJ1-1
D gene: .
V gene: TRBV27
clone size: .
CDR3 protein: CASRPSSVDGTEAFF
CDR3 DNA: TGTGCCAGCCGACCGAGTTCTGTAGATGGCACTGAAGCTTTCTTT

J gene: TRBJ2-1
D gene: TRBD1
V gene: TRBV27
clone size: .
CDR3 protein: CASSSLGDRGINEQFF
CDR3 DNA: TGTGCCAGCAGCTCCCTCGGGGACAGGGGGATCAATGAGCAGTTCTTC

J gene: TRBJ2-7
D gene: TRBD1
V gene: TRBV4-3
clone size: .
CDR3 protein: CASSWDRADEQYF
CDR3 DNA: TGCGCCAGCAGTTGGGACAGGGCCGACGAGCAGTACTTC

J gene: TRBJ1-1
D gene: TRBD1
V gene: TRBV5-1
clone size: .
CDR3 protein: CASSLADRGNTEAFF
CDR3 DNA: TGCGCCAGCAGCTTGGCGGACAGGGGGAACACTGAAGCTTTCTTT

J gene: TRBJ1-2
D gene: .
V gene: TRBV2
clone size: .
CDR3 protein: CASSDQGHYGYTF
CDR3 DNA: TGTGCCAGCAGTGATCAGGGCCACTATGGCTACACCTTC

J gene: TRBJ1-2
D gene: TRBD1
V gene: TRBV11-2
clone size: .
CDR3 protein: CASSLNRGSFGYTF
CDR3 DNA: TGTGCCAGCAGCTTAAACAGGGGGTCATTTGGCTACACCTTC

J gene: TRBJ2-6
D gene: .
V gene: TRBV5-4
clone size: .
CDR3 protein: CASSLDSSGANVLTF
CDR3 DNA: TGTGCCAGCAGCTTGGACAGTTCGGGGGCCAACGTCCTGACTTTC

J gene: TRBJ1-2
D gene: .
V gene: TRBV9
clone size: few
CDR3 protein: CASSVGVNNYGYTF
CDR3 DNA: TGTGCCAGCAGCGTAGGGGTCAATAACTATGGCTACACCTTC

J gene: TRBJ2-7
D gene: .
V gene: TRBV6-1
clone size: .
CDR3 protein: CASSAGWQQYF
CDR3 DNA: TGTGCCAGCAGTGCTGGCTGGCAGCAGTACTTC

J gene: TRBJ2-7
D gene: TRBD2
V gene: TRBV7-2
clone size: once
CDR3 protein: CASSLHPVGGDEQYF
CDR3 DNA: TGTGCCAGCAGCTTACATCCCGTCGGGGGGGACGAGCAGTACTTC

J gene: TRBJ2-1
D gene: TRBD2
V gene: TRBV27
clone size: .
CDR3 protein: CASSFASGGSNEQFF
CDR3 DNA: TGTGCCAGCAGTTTCGCTAGCGGGGGGTCGAATGAGCAGTTCTTC

J gene: TRBJ1-5
D gene: .
V gene: TRBV7-9
clone size: .
CDR3 protein: CASSLAGGSGQPQHF
CDR3 DNA: TGTGCCAGCAGCTTAGCAGGGGGTTCGGGTCAGCCCCAGCATTTT

J gene: TRBJ1-1
D gene: .
V gene: TRBV10-3
clone size: .
CDR3 protein: CASNSGENTEAFF
CDR3 DNA: TGTGCCTCTAACAGCGGGGAGAACACTGAAGCTTTCTTT

J gene: TRBJ2-1
D gene: .
V gene: TRBV7-2
clone size: .
CDR3 protein: CASSDSPSNEQFF
CDR3 DNA: TGTGCCAGCAGTGATAGCCCCAGCAATGAGCAGTTCTTC

J gene: TRBJ1-1
D gene: .
V gene: TRBV18
clone size: .
CDR3 protein: CASSPPRQIQSTEAFF
CDR3 DNA: TGTGCCAGCTCACCTCCTAGACAGATCCAGAGCACTGAAGCTTTCTTT

J gene: TRBJ2-7
D gene: .
V gene: TRBV6-6
clone size: .
CDR3 protein: CASSTRTVSYEQYF
CDR3 DNA: TGTGCCAGCAGTACCCGGACCGTCTCCTACGAGCAGTACTTC

J gene: TRBJ1-2
D gene: .
V gene: TRBV28
clone size: .
CDR3 protein: CASSSLPAYGYTF
CDR3 DNA: TGTGCCAGCAGTTCCCTACCGGCCTATGGCTACACCTTC

J gene: TRBJ2-5
D gene: TRBD2
V gene: TRBV5-1
clone size: .
CDR3 protein: CASSLGASGQETQYF
CDR3 DNA: TGCGCCAGCAGCTTGGGGGCTAGCGGCCAAGAGACCCAGTACTTC

J gene: TRBJ1-3
D gene: TRBD1
V gene: TRBV25-1
clone size: .
CDR3 protein: CASSETTGSGNTIYF
CDR3 DNA: TGTGCCAGCAGTGAAACGACAGGGTCTGGAAACACCATATATTTT

J gene: TRBJ2-5
D gene: .
V gene: TRBV5-1
clone size: .
CDR3 protein: CASSATGTRQETQYF
CDR3 DNA: TGCGCCAGCAGCGCCACCGGGACGAGACAAGAGACCCAGTACTTC

J gene: TRBJ2-3
D gene: .
V gene: TRBV29-1
clone size: .
CDR3 protein: CSLTYTDTQYF
CDR3 DNA: TGCAGCCTTACCTACACAGATACGCAGTATTTT

J gene: TRBJ1-2
D gene: .
V gene: TRBV5-6
clone size: .
CDR3 protein: CASSLREGYGYTF
CDR3 DNA: TGTGCCAGCAGCTTGAGGGAGGGCTATGGCTACACCTTC

J gene: TRBJ2-5
D gene: .
V gene: TRBV19
clone size: once
CDR3 protein: CASRQDRPLGTQYF
CDR3 DNA: TGTGCCAGTAGACAAGACAGGCCCCTTGGGACCCAGTACTTC

J gene: TRBJ2-5
D gene: .
V gene: TRBV10-3
clone size: .
CDR3 protein: CAISLSPGQAGGETQYF
CDR3 DNA: TGTGCCATCAGTCTGTCTCCCGGGCAGGCCGGAGGAGAGACCCAGTACTTC

J gene: TRBJ2-2
D gene: .
V gene: TRBV28
clone size: .
CDR3 protein: CASLGEPFTGELFF
CDR3 DNA: TGTGCCAGCCTCGGAGAACCCTTCACCGGGGAGCTGTTTTTT

J gene: TRBJ1-1
D gene: TRBD1
V gene: TRBV7-2
clone size: once
CDR3 protein: CASSFIGTGPLATEAFF
CDR3 DNA: TGTGCCAGCAGCTTCATAGGGACAGGTCCTTTGGCCACTGAAGCTTTCTTT

J gene: TRBJ2-7
D gene: .
V gene: TRBV2
clone size: once
CDR3 protein: CASSDFSWEYF
CDR3 DNA: TGTGCCAGCAGTGACTTCTCCTGGGAGTACTTC

J gene: TRBJ1-4
D gene: .
V gene: TRBV6-5
clone size: .
CDR3 protein: CASSEKLFF
CDR3 DNA: TGTGCCAGCAGTGAAAAACTGTTTTTT

J gene: TRBJ1-5
D gene: .
V gene: TRBV19
clone size: .
CDR3 protein: CASRLRGPDNQPQHF
CDR3 DNA: TGTGCCAGTAGGCTTCGTGGACCAGACAATCAGCCCCAGCATTTT

J gene: TRBJ2-7
D gene: .
V gene: TRBV11-2
clone size: .
CDR3 protein: CASSLGLLSYEQYF
CDR3 DNA: TGTGCCAGCAGCTTAGGGTTACTTTCCTACGAGCAGTACTTC

J gene: TRBJ2-3
D gene: .
V gene: TRBV5-4
clone size: .
CDR3 protein: CASSWDISSTDTQYF
CDR3 DNA: TGTGCCAGCAGCTGGGACATATCTAGCACAGATACGCAGTATTTT

J gene: TRBJ2-1
D gene: .
V gene: TRBV30
clone size: .
CDR3 protein: CAYTTRDGTSSYNEQFF
CDR3 DNA: TGTGCCTACACGACCCGGGACGGCACGAGCTCCTACAATGAGCAGTTCTTC